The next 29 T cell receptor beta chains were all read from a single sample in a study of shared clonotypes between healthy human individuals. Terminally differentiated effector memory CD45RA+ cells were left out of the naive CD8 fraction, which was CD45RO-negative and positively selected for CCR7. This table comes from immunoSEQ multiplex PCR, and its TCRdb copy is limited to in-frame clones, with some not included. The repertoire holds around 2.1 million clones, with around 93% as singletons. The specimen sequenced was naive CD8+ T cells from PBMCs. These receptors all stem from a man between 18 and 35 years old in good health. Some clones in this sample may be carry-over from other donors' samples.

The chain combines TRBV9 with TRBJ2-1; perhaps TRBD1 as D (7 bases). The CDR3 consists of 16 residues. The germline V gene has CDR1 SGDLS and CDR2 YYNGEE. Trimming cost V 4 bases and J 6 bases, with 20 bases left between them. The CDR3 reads CASSIHDRAGTNEQFF. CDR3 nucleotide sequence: TGTGCCAGCAGCATCCACGACAGGGCGGGAACCAATGAGCAGTTCTTC.

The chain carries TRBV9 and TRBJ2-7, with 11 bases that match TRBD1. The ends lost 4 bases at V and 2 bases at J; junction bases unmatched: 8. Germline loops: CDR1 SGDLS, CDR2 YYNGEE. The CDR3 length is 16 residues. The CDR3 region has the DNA TGTGCCAGCAGCCCTTATACGGGACAGGGGGCCTACGAGCAGTACTTC. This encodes CASSPYTGQGAYEQYF.

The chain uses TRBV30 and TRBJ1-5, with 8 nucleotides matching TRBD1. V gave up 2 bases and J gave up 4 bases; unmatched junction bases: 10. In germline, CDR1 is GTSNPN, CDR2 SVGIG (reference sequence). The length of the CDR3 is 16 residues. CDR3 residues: CAWSNHGTGPNQPQHF. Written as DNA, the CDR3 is TGTGCCTGGAGTAACCATGGGACAGGACCTAATCAGCCCCAGCATTTT.

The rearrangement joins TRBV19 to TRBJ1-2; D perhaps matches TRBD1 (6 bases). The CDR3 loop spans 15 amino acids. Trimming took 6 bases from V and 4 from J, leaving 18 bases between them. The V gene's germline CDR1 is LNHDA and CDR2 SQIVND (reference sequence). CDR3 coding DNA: TGTGCCAGTAGGTCGGACAGATCGAGGGGCTATGGCTACACCTTC. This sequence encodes CASRSDRSRGYGYTF. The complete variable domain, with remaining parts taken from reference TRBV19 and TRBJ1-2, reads DGGITQSPKYLFRKEGQNVTLSCEQNLNHDAMYWYRQDPGQGLRLIYYSQIVNDFQKGDIAEGYSVSREKKESFPLTVTSAQKNPTAFYLCASRSDRSRGYGYTFGSGTRLTVV.

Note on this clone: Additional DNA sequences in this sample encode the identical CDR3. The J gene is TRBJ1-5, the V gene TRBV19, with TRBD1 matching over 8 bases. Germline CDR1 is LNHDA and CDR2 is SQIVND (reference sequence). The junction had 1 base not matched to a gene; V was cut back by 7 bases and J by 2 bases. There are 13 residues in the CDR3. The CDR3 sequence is CASMGQGNQPQHF. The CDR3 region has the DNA TGTGCCAGTATGGGACAGGGCAATCAGCCCCAGCATTTT.

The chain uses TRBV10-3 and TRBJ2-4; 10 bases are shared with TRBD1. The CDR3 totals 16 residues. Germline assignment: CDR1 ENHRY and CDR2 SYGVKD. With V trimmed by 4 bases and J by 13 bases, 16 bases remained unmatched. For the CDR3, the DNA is TGTGCCATCAGTGGAGTTCGGGACAGGGGTCATGAACTACAGTACTTC. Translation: CAISGVRDRGHELQYF.

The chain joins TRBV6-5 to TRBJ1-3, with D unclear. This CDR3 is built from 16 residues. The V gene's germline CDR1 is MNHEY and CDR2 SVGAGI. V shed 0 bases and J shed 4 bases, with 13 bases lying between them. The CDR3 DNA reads TGTGCCAGCAGTTACTCACATCTGGGGAAAGGAAACACCATATATTTT. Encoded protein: CASSYSHLGKGNTIYF.

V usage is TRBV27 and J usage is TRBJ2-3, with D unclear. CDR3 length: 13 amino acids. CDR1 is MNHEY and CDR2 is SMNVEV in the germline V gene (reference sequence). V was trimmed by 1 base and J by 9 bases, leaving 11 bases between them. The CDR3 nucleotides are TGTGCCAGCAGTTTATACAGACCGATAACGCAGTATTTT. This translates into CASSLYRPITQYF.

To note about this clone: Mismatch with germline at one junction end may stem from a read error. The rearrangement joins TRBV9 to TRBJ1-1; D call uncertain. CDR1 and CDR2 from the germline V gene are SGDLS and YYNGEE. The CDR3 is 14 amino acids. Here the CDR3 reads CASSVGSGNAEAFF. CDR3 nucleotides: TGTGCCAGCAGCGTAGGATCCGGGAACGCTGAAGCTTTCTTT.

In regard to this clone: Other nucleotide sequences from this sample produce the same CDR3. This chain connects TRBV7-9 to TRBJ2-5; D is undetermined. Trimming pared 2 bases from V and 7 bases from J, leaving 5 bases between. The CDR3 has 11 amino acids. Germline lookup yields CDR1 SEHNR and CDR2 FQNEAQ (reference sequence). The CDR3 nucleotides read TGTGCCAGCAGCTTACCGGGGACCCAGTACTTC. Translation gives CASSLPGTQYF.

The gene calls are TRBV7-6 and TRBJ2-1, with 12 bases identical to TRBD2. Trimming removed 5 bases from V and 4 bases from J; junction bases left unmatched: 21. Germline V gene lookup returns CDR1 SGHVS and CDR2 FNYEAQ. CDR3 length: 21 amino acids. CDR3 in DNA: TGTGCCAGCAGCCCAGAGTGGGTCCTAGCGGGAGGGAACCCAGAGTACAATGAGCAGTTCTTC. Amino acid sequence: CASSPEWVLAGGNPEYNEQFF.

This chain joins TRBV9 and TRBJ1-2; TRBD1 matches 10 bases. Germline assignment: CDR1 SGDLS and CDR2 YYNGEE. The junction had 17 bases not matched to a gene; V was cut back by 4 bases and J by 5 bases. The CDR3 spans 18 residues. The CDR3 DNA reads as TGTGCCAGCAGCTTGACCGGGACAGGGGCCCTGGATAGGTATGGCTACACCTTC. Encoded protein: CASSLTGTGALDRYGYTF.

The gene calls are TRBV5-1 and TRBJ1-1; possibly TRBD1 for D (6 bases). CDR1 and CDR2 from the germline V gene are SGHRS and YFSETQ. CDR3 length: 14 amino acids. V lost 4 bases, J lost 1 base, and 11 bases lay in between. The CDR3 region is CASSSQGKNTEAFF. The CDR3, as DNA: TGCGCCAGCAGCAGCCAGGGGAAGAACACTGAAGCTTTCTTT. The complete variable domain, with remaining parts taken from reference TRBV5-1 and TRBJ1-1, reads KAGVTQTPRYLIKTRGQQVTLSCSPISGHRSVSWYQQTPGQGLQFLFEYFSETQRNKGNFPGRFSGRQFSNSRSEMNVSTLELGDSALYLCASSSQGKNTEAFFGQGTRLTVV.

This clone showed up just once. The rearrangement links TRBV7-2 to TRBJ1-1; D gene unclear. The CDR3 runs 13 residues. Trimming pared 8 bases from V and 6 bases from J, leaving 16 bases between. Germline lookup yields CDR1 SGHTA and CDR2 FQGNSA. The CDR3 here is CASRLPPNPEAFF. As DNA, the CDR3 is TGTGCCAGCCGTCTTCCGCCTAACCCTGAAGCTTTCTTT. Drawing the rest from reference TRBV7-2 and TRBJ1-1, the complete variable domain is GAGVSQSPSNKVTEKGKDVELRCDPISGHTALYWYRQSLGQGLEFLIYFQGNSAPDKSGLPSDRFSAERTGGSVSTLTIQRTQQEDSAVYLCASRLPPNPEAFFGQGTRLTVV.

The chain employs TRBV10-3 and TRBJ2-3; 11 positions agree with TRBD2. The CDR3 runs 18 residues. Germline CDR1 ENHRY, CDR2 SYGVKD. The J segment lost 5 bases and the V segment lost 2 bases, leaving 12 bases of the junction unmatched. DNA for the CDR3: TGTGCCATCAGTGAGCCAAGTTTAGCGGGAGGGCCCGGAGATACGCAGTATTTT. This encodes CAISEPSLAGGPGDTQYF.

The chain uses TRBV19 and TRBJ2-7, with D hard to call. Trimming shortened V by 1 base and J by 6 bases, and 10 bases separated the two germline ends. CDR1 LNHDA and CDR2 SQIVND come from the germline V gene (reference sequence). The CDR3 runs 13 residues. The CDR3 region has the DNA TGTGCCAGTAGTATAGCCGAATATTCCGAGCAGTACTTC. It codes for CASSIAEYSEQYF. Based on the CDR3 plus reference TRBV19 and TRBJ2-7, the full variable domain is DGGITQSPKYLFRKEGQNVTLSCEQNLNHDAMYWYRQDPGQGLRLIYYSQIVNDFQKGDIAEGYSVSREKKESFPLTVTSAQKNPTAFYLCASSIAEYSEQYFGPGTRLTVT.

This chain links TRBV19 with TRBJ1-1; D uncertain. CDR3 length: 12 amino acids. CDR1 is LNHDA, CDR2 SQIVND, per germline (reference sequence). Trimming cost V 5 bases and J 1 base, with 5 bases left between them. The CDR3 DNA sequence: TGTGCCAGTAGTTACACGAACACTGAAGCTTTCTTT. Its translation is CASSYTNTEAFF.

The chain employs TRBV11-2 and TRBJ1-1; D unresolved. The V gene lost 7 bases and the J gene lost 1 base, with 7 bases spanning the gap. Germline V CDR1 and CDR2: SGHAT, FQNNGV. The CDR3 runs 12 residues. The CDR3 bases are TGTGCCAGCATCAACGAGAACACTGAAGCTTTCTTT. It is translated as CASINENTEAFF.

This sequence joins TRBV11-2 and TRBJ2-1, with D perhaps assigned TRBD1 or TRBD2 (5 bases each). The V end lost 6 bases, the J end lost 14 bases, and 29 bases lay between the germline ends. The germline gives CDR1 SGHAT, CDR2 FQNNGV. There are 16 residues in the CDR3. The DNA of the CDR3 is TGTGCCAGCAGTTCGGGACGAGGGGCGCTAGCATCAAAGAAGTTCTTC. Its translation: CASSSGRGALASKKFF.

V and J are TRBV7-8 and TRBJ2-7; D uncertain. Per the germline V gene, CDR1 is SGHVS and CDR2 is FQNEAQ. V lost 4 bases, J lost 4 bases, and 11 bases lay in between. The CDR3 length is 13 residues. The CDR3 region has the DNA TGTGCCAGCAGCTACCGAGTAGGGTACGAGCAGTACTTC. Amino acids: CASSYRVGYEQYF.

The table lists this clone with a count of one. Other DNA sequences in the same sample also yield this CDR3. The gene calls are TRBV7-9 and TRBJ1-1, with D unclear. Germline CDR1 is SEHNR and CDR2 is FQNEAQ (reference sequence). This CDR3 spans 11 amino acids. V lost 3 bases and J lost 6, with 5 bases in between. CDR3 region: CASSFGPEAFF. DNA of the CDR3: TGTGCCAGCAGCTTTGGGCCTGAAGCTTTCTTT.

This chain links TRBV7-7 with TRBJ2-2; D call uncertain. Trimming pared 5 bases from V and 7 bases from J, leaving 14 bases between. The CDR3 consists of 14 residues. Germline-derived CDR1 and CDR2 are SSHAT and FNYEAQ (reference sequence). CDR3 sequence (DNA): TGTGCCAGCAGCAGTAGTCCCTATGGCGGGGAGCTGTTTTTT. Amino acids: CASSSSPYGGELFF.

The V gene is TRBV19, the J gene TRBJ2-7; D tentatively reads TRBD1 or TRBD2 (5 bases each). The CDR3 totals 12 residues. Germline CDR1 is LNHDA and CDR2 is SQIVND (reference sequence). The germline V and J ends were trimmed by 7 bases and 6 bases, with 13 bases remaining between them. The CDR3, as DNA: TGTGCCAGTACCGGATGGGGGACCGAGCAGTACTTC. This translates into CASTGWGTEQYF.

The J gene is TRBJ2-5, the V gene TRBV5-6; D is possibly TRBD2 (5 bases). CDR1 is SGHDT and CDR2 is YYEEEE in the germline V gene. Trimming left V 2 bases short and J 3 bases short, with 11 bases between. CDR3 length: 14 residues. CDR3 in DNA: TGTGCCAGCAGCTTCCCGAGGGTGGAAGAGACCCAGTACTTC. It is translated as CASSFPRVEETQYF.

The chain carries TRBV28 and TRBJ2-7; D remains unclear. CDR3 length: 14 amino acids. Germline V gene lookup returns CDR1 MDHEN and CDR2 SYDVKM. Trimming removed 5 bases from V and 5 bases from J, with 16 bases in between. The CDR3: CASSPTPTANEQYF. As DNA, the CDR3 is TGTGCCAGCAGTCCAACTCCTACTGCCAACGAGCAGTACTTC.

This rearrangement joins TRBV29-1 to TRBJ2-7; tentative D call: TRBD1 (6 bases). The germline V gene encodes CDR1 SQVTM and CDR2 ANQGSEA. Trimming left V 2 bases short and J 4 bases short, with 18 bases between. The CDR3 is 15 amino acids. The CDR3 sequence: CSVERAQGLRYEQYF. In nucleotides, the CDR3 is TGCAGCGTTGAAAGGGCGCAGGGGCTGAGGTACGAGCAGTACTTC.

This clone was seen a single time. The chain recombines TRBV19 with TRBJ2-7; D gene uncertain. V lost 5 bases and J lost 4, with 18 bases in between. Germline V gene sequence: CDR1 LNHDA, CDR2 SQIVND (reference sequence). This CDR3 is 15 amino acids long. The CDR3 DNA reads TGTGCCAGTAGTCTTACGCGAGGCGGTGGGTACGAGCAGTACTTC. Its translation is CASSLTRGGGYEQYF.

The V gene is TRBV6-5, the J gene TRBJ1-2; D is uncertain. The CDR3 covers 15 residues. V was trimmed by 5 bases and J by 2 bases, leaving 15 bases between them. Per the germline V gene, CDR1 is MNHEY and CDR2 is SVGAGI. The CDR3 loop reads CASSRVASANYGYTF. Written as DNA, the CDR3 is TGTGCCAGCAGTCGGGTCGCCAGTGCGAACTATGGCTACACCTTC.

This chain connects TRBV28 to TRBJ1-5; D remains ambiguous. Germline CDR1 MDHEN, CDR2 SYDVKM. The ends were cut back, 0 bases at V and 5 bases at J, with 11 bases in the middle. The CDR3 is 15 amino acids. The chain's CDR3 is CASSLWQARDQPQHF. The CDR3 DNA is TGTGCCAGCAGTTTATGGCAGGCAAGGGATCAGCCCCAGCATTTT.